This TCR beta chain stems from a study of T-cell memory formation after mild COVID-19. Study-level findings and limits: Day 15 to 85 contracting clones showed balanced CD4/CD8; later expanders leaned CD4+.

MiXCR, run by TCRdb on the 5' RACE reads, gives a single entry per CDR3 protein. The sample carries around 210,000 distinct CDR3 sequences, roughly 10% recorded once. In its sample, this clonotype was seen a few times. Its matching antigen is unknown. The ends were cut back, 3 bases at V and 6 bases at J, with 15 bases in the middle. This CDR3 is built from 14 residues. Germline V CDR1 and CDR2: SGDLS, YYNGEE. This sequence originates from a man aged 18 to 30 who had mild COVID-19 (a few samples of this study predate the infection). Cell type and time point are not known. J is TRBJ1-2 and V is TRBV9; TRBD1 is a possible D gene (6 bases). Sample: PBMCs or a T cell subset sorted from them (not recorded which). DNA of the CDR3: TGTGCCAGCAGCGGATCCACAGGGTTCGATGGCTACACCTTC. This encodes CASSGSTGFDGYTF.